This T cell receptor beta chain was observed in a study of shared clonotypes between healthy human individuals. Worth noting for this clone: At the DNA level, this CDR3 is encoded by other sequences in the same sample as well.

Healthy adults negative for HIV, lacking recent acute infections or vaccinations, served as donors. Sequencing was performed with immunoSEQ multiplex PCR; in TCRdb, only in-frame clones are kept and a portion is missing. The sample carries roughly 2.6 million clones, approximately 90% recorded once. The CDR3 consists of 14 residues. Per the germline V gene, CDR1 is MGHDK and CDR2 is SYGVNS. The germline V and J ends were trimmed by 4 bases and 1 base, with 7 bases remaining between them. The rearrangement joins TRBV25-1 to TRBJ2-2; the D is unclear. The origin of this receptor is a man aged 18 to 35 in good health. The material sequenced was naive CD4+ T cells sorted from blood. Stated subset: CD45RA+ positively selected. The DNA for the CDR3 is TGTGCCAGCAGTGTCCCTGGGAACACCGGGGAGCTGTTTTTT. This gives the protein CASSVPGNTGELFF.